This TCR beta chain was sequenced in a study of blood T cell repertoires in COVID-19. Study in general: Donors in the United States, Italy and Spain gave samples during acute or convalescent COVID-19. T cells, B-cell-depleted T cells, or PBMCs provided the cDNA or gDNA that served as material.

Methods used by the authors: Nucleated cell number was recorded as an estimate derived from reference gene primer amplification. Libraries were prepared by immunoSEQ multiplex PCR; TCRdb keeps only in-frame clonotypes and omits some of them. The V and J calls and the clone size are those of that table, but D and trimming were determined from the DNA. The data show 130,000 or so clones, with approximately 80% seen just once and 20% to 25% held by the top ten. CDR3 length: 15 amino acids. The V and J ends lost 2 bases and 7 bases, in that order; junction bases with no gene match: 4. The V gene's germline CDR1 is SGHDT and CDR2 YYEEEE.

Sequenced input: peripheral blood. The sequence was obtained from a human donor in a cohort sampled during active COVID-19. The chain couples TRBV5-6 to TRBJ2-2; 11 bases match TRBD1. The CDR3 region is CASSFRDRGFGELFF. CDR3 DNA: TGTGCCAGCAGCTTCCGGGACAGGGGGTTCGGGGAGCTGTTTTTT.